This record covers a single T cell receptor beta chain. Trimming took 6 bases from V and 7 from J, leaving 9 bases between them. Germline V gene data show CDR1 as MNHEY and CDR2 as SVGAGI. This CDR3 contains 11 residues. The data were obtained in a study of cytomegalovirus exposure and HLA in healthy donors. PCR used 60 Vbeta primers and 13 Jbeta primers. Assay: immunoSEQ multiplex PCR; the TCRdb copy retains only in-frame clones and omits some. The repertoire holds 97,000 or so clones, with less than 90% as singletons. The sequenced material came from PBMCs. The source is a man aged 35 to 55 in good health and CMV-seronegative. This chain links TRBV6-5 with TRBJ2-5; a weak D match, TRBD2 (5 bases). CDR3 in DNA: TGTGCCAGCAGCCGTGAGGGGACCCAGTACTTC. Protein sequence: CASSREGTQYF.